These 24 T cell receptor beta chains came from one sample sequenced in a study of cytomegalovirus exposure and HLA in healthy donors. Use of 60 Vbeta and 13 Jbeta primers characterized the PCR. Here immunoSEQ multiplex PCR was the method, and the copy in TCRdb shows in-frame clones only, minus some. This sample has around 180,000 clones, with around 83% found just once. Sequenced sample: PBMCs. These receptors all come from a woman aged 40 to 50 in good health and CMV-seronegative.

This clone occurred once. The V and J genes are TRBV29-1 and TRBJ2-7, with 7 bases that match TRBD2. The CDR3 is 13 amino acids. Germline V gene lookup returns CDR1 SQVTM and CDR2 ANQGSEA. V shed 4 bases and J 3 bases; nucleotides not matched to a gene: 6. Here the CDR3 reads CSVGRGGYYEQYF. The CDR3 DNA is TGCAGCGTTGGTAGGGGAGGGTACTACGAGCAGTACTTC.

Here the CDR3 reads CASRLATSEQYF. The CDR3 bases are TGTGCCAGCAGACTAGCGACCTCCGAGCAGTACTTC. This chain uses TRBV6-1 with TRBJ2-7, with TRBD2 matching 7 bases. The CDR3 is 12 residues long. V dropped 6 bases and J dropped 6; count of bases not matched to a gene: 5. Germline V gene lookup returns CDR1 MNHNS and CDR2 SASEGT.

This chain uses TRBV7-9 with TRBJ2-7, with 10 bases that match TRBD2. V lost 5 bases to trimming and J lost 2 bases; unmatched junction nucleotides: 12. The CDR3 contains 17 residues. Germline-derived CDR1 and CDR2 are SEHNR and FQNEAQ (reference sequence). CDR3 region: CASSDITAGGPPYEQYF. The CDR3 DNA is TGTGCCAGCAGCGATATTACAGCGGGAGGGCCCCCCTACGAGCAGTACTTC.

The chain employs TRBV4-1 and TRBJ2-1; 13 nucleotides align to TRBD2. Trimming cost V 2 bases and J 4 bases; bases outside gene matches: 2. Germline lookup yields CDR1 MGHRA and CDR2 YSYEKL. This CDR3 has 16 amino acids. The chain's CDR3 is CASSQMTSGRYNEQFF. The CDR3 DNA reads TGCGCCAGCAGCCAAATGACTAGCGGGAGGTACAATGAGCAGTTCTTC.

This clone has a single count. Different DNA sequences within this sample yield the same CDR3. The chain carries TRBV5-1 and TRBJ2-1; TRBD2 agrees at 8 bases. Germline-derived CDR1 and CDR2 are SGHRS and YFSETQ. Germline trimming cut 4 bases from V and 2 bases from J; bases unmatched to any gene: 5. The CDR3 has 15 amino acids. The CDR3 DNA follows: TGCGCCAGCAGCCCCGGGACTAGTCCCTACAATGAGCAGTTCTTC. This encodes CASSPGTSPYNEQFF.

The chain employs TRBV7-2 and TRBJ2-2, with 8 bases aligning to TRBD2. The CDR3 contains 15 residues. V was clipped by 5 bases and J by 2 bases; unmatched bases: 4. Germline V CDR1 and CDR2: SGHTA, FQGNSA. This CDR3 reads CASSTGLVNTGELFF. The CDR3 DNA reads as TGTGCCAGCAGCACGGGACTAGTCAACACCGGGGAGCTGTTTTTT. Based on the CDR3 plus reference TRBV7-2 and TRBJ2-2, the full variable domain is GAGVSQSPSNKVTEKGKDVELRCDPISGHTALYWYRQSLGQGLEFLIYFQGNSAPDKSGLPSDRFSAERTGGSVSTLTIQRTQQEDSAVYLCASSTGLVNTGELFFGEGSRLTVL.

The chain links TRBV19 to TRBJ2-1; 16 nucleotides line up with TRBD2. The junction had 0 bases not matched to a gene; V was cut back by 3 bases and J by 7 bases. The CDR3 loop spans 15 amino acids. Germline lookup yields CDR1 LNHDA and CDR2 SQIVND (reference sequence). CDR3 DNA sequence: TGTGCCAGTAGTATGGGACTAGCGGGAGGGAATGAGCAGTTCTTC. Amino acids: CASSMGLAGGNEQFF.

This clone has a handful of counts. Within the sample, other DNA sequences also encode this same CDR3. The rearrangement joins TRBV19 to TRBJ1-3, with 7 bases fitting TRBD1. Germline trimming cut 3 bases from V and 0 bases from J; bases unmatched to any gene: 2. Germline CDR1 is LNHDA and CDR2 is SQIVND (reference sequence). The CDR3 contains 15 residues. CDR3 protein: CASSMGQYSGNTIYF. The DNA of the CDR3 is TGTGCCAGTAGTATGGGACAGTACTCTGGAAACACCATATATTTT.

The chain employs TRBV30 and TRBJ2-1; 10 nucleotides agree with TRBD2. This CDR3 is 14 amino acids long. J lost 4 bases, V lost 5 bases, and 5 bases had no gene match. The germline V gene has CDR1 GTSNPN and CDR2 SVGIG (reference sequence). The CDR3 here is CAWGSGRAYNEQFF. DNA of the CDR3: TGTGCCTGGGGAAGCGGGAGGGCGTACAATGAGCAGTTCTTC.

This sequence joins TRBV27 and TRBJ2-2; D is undetermined. From germline, CDR1 is MNHEY and CDR2 SMNVEV (reference sequence). V lost 4 bases, J lost 3 bases, and 18 bases lay in between. The CDR3 loop spans 17 amino acids. The chain's CDR3 is CASSYSFPMRDTGELFF. In DNA form, the CDR3 reads TGTGCCAGCAGTTATTCTTTCCCCATGAGAGACACCGGGGAGCTGTTTTTT.

As for this clone: Other nucleotide sequences in the sample specify the same CDR3. The gene calls are TRBV27 and TRBJ1-2; TRBD1 matches 9 bases. V shed 1 base and J 8 bases; nucleotides not matched to a gene: 5. This CDR3 is built from 14 residues. Looked up from germline, CDR1 is MNHEY and CDR2 is SMNVEV (reference sequence). The CDR3 sequence: CASSLWGQGRGYTF. Here the CDR3 DNA reads TGTGCCAGCAGTTTATGGGGACAGGGAAGGGGCTACACCTTC.

This clone showed up just a few times. For the CDR3, the DNA is TGCGCCAGCAGCCACTCAGCGGGAGGCTTCCAAGAGACCCAGTACTTC. Its translation: CASSHSAGGFQETQYF. The chain carries TRBV4-1 and TRBJ2-5; 9 bases match TRBD2. The CDR3 is made up of 16 amino acids. V dropped 3 bases and J dropped 1; count of bases not matched to a gene: 6. Germline V gene data show CDR1 as MGHRA and CDR2 as YSYEKL.

Comments on this clone: In the same sample, other DNA sequences code for this CDR3. The chain employs TRBV4-3 and TRBJ2-1; 8 bases agree with TRBD2. V lost 0 bases to trimming and J lost 3 bases; unmatched junction nucleotides: 1. The germline CDR1 and CDR2 sequences are LGHNA and YSLEER. This CDR3 is 15 amino acids long. The DNA for the CDR3 is TGCGCCAGCAGCCAAGACACTAGCGGCTACAATGAGCAGTTCTTC. It encodes CASSQDTSGYNEQFF.

This clone was seen a single time. CDR3 bases: TGCAGCCTAGGGGGTGTCTCTAGCACAGATACGCAGTATTTT. It is translated as CSLGGVSSTDTQYF. The chain is built from TRBV29-1 and TRBJ2-3; TRBD1 might be the D (6 bases). The CDR3 covers 14 residues. Germline V gene data show CDR1 as SQVTM and CDR2 as ANQGSEA. Trimming left V 8 bases short and J 0 bases short, with 15 bases between.

The J gene is TRBJ1-1, the V gene TRBV7-2; D remains unclear. This CDR3 is 14 amino acids long. V dropped 5 bases and J dropped 2 bases, with 12 bases sitting between them. Germline CDR1 and CDR2: SGHTA and FQGNSA. As DNA, the CDR3 is TGTGCCAGCAGCAGCCGGGTCGTCAACACTGAAGCTTTCTTT. Translation gives CASSSRVVNTEAFF.

This chain uses TRBV19 with TRBJ1-1; tentatively, D is TRBD1 (5 bases). V dropped 3 bases and J dropped 1 base, with 30 bases sitting between them. Germline CDR1 LNHDA, CDR2 SQIVND (reference sequence). CDR3 length: 21 residues. For the CDR3, the DNA is TGTGCCAGTAGTATTATCAGGGTACCTCCCGCGTGGGGAGGGCCGAACACTGAAGCTTTCTTT. Protein product: CASSIIRVPPAWGGPNTEAFF.

This clone occurred a few times. The chain couples TRBV29-1 to TRBJ1-1; 7 positions match TRBD1. Germline assignment: CDR1 SQVTM and CDR2 ANQGSEA. The V segment lost 7 bases and the J segment 1 base; nucleotides outside the gene matches: 9. This CDR3 region has 14 residues. CDR3 amino acids: CSAQTTGKNTEAFF. Here the CDR3 DNA reads TGCAGCGCTCAAACGACAGGGAAGAACACTGAAGCTTTCTTT.

The J gene is TRBJ2-1, the V gene TRBV9; D may be TRBD1 (6 bases). Germline CDR1 SGDLS, CDR2 YYNGEE. The CDR3 has 16 residues. V gave up 0 bases and J gave up 0 bases, with 10 bases separating them. CDR3 in amino acids: CASSVGQASSYNEQFF. DNA for the CDR3: TGTGCCAGCAGCGTAGGACAGGCGAGCTCCTACAATGAGCAGTTCTTC.

The chain carries TRBV19 and TRBJ2-3, with a tentative D call TRBD2 (5 bases). The CDR3 sequence is 11 residues long. V lost 8 bases to trimming and J lost 2 bases, with 5 bases between them. The germline V gene encodes CDR1 LNHDA and CDR2 SQIVND (reference sequence). The CDR3 loop is CASGLTDTQYF. In DNA, the CDR3 is TGTGCCAGTGGACTCACAGATACGCAGTATTTT.

To note about this clone: The junction departs from the called germline gene at one end, perhaps through a read error. The chain links TRBV29-1 to TRBJ2-3; TRBD2 matches 14 bases. The CDR3 spans 14 residues. Germline V gene lookup returns CDR1 SQVTM and CDR2 ANQGSEA. The CDR3 here is CGTSGSLGTDTQYF. The CDR3 DNA follows: TGTGGGACTAGCGGGAGTTTAGGCACAGATACGCAGTATTTT.

The chain has TRBV6-1 and TRBJ2-7; D possibly corresponds to TRBD2 (6 bases). The CDR3 consists of 15 residues. V shed 2 bases and J shed 3 bases, with 14 bases lying between them. Germline lookup yields CDR1 MNHNS and CDR2 SASEGT. CDR3 in amino acids: CASSERGPRGYEQYF. The CDR3 DNA sequence: TGTGCCAGCAGTGAAAGGGGACCGCGGGGCTACGAGCAGTACTTC.

This sequence joins TRBV28 and TRBJ1-5; no clear D gene. This CDR3 comprises 14 residues. The germline V gene encodes CDR1 MDHEN and CDR2 SYDVKM. The V end lost 4 bases, the J end lost 3 bases, and 10 bases lay between the germline ends. DNA for the CDR3: TGTGCCAGCAGTTCATCAGCGTACAATCAGCCCCAGCATTTT. Translation: CASSSSAYNQPQHF.

This clone has only one observation. The chain is built from TRBV5-1 and TRBJ1-2; D is possibly TRBD1 (6 bases). The germline gives CDR1 SGHRS, CDR2 YFSETQ. This CDR3 has 16 residues. The germline V and J ends were trimmed by 2 bases and 0 bases, with 14 bases remaining between them. CDR3 sequence reads: CASSFYRDTSNYGYTF. Here the CDR3 DNA reads TGCGCCAGCAGCTTTTACCGGGACACGTCTAACTATGGCTACACCTTC.

The chain couples TRBV6-1 to TRBJ2-7; D perhaps matches TRBD1 (5 bases). The CDR3 loop spans 13 amino acids. The germline gives CDR1 MNHNS, CDR2 SASEGT. The V end was cut by 5 bases, the J end by 5 bases, with 13 bases between. For the CDR3, the DNA is TGTGCCAGCAGTCTTCAGGGTTTCCACGAGCAGTACGTC. It is translated as CASSLQGFHEQYV.